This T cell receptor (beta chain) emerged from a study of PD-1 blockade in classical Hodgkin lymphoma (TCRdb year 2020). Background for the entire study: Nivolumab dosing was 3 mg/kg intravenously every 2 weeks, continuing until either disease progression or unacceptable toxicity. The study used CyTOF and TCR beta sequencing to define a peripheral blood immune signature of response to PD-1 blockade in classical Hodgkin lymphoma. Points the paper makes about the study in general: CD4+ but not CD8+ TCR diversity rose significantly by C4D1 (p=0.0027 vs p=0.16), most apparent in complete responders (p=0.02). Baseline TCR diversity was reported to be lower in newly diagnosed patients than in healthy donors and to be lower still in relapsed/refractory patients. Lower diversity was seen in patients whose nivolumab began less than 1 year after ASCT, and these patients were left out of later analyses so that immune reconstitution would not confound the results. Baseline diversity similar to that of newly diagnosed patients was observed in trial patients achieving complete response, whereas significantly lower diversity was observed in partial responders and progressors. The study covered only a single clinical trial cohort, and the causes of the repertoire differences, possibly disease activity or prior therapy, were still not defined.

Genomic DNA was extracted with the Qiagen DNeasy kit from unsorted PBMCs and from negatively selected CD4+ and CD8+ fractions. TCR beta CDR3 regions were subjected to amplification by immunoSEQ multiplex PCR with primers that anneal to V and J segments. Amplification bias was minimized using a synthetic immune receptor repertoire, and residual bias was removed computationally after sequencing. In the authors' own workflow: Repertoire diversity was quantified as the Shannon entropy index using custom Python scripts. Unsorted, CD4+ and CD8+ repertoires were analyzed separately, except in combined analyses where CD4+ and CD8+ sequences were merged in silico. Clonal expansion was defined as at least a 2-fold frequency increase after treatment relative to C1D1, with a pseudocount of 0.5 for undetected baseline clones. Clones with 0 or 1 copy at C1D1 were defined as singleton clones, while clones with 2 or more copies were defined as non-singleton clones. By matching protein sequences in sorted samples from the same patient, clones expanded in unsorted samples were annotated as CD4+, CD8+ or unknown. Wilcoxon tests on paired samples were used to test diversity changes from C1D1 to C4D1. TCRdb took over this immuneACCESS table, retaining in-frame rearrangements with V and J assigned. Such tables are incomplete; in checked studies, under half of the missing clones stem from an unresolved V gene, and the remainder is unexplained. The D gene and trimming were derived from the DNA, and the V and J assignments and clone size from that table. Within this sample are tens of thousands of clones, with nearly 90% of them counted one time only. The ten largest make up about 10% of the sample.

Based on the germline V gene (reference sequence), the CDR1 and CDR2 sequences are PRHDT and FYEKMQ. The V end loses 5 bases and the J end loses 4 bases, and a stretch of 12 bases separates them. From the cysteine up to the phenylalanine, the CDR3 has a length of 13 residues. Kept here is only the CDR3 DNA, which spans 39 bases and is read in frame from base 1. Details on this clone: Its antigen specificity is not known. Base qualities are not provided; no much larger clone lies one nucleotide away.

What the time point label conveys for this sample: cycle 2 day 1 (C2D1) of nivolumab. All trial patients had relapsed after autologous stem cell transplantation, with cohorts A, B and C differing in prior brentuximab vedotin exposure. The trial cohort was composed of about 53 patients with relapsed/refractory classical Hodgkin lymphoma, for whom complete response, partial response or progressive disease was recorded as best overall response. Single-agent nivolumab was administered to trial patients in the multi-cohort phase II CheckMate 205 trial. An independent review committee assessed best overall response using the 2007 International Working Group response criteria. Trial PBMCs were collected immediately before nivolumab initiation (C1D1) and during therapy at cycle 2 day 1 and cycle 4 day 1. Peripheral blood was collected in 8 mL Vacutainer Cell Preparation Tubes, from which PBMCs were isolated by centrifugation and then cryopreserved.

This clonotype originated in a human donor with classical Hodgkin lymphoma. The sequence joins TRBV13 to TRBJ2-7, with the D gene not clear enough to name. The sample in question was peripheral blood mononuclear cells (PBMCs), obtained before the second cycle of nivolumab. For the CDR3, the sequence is CASSPERSYEQYF. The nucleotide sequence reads TGTGCCAGCAGCCCGGAAAGGTCTTACGAGCAGTACTTC.